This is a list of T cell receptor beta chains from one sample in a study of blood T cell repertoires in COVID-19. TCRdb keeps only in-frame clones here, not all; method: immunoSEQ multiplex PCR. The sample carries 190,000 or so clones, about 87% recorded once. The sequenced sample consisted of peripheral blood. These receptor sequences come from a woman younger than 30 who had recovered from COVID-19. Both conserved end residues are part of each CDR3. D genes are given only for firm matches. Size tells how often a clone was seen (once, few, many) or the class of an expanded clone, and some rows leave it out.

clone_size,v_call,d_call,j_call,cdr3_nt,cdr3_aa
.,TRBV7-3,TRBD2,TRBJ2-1,TGTGCCAGCAGCCACGGACTCGGGGGGGATGAGCAGTTCTTC,CASSHGLGGDEQFF
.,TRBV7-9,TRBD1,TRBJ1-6,TGTGCCAGCAGCTATCCAGGCCCGGGACAGGAAGATTCACCCCTCCACTTT,CASSYPGPGQEDSPLHF
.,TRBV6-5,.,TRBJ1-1,TGTGCCAGCACTGGGAGCATGAACACTGAAGCTTTCTTT,CASTGSMNTEAFF
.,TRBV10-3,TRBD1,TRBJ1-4,TGTGCCAGCATGGGACAGGGAGTGGAAAAACTGTTTTTT,CASMGQGVEKLFF
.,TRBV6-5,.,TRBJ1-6,TGTGCCAGCAGTTATTCCCGAGGGTATAATTCACCCCTCCACTTT,CASSYSRGYNSPLHF
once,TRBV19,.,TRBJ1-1,TGTGCCAGTAGTATCAGGGCCGACACTGAAGCTTTCTTT,CASSIRADTEAFF
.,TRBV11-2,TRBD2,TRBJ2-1,TGTGCCAGCAGCCCTCGGTTTCGCGGGGGACTCAATGAGCAGTTCTTC,CASSPRFRGGLNEQFF
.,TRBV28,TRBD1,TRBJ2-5,TGTGCCAGCAGTTTGTTGGGGACAGAAGAGACCCAGTACTTC,CASSLLGTEETQYF
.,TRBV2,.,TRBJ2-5,TGTGCCAGCAGTGAACGACAGGTTGGAAAGACCCAGTACTTC,CASSERQVGKTQYF
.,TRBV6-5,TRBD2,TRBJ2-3,TGTGCCAGCAGCAAATTACTAGCGGTCACAGATACGCAGTATTTT,CASSKLLAVTDTQYF
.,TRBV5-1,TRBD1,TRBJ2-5,TGCGCCAGCAGCTTGGGGGACAGGGACCAAGAGACCCAGTACTTC,CASSLGDRDQETQYF
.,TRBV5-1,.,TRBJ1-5,TGCGCCAGCAGCGCACAGGGCAATCAGCCCCAGCATTTT,CASSAQGNQPQHF
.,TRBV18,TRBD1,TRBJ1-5,TGTGCCAGCTCACCCGGGACAGGGGCAACAATTACCTATCAGCCCCAGCATTTT,CASSPGTGATITYQPQHF
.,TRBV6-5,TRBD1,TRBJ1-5,TGTGCCAGCAGGGCCGGGACAGGGCGCAATCAGCCCCAGCATTTT,CASRAGTGRNQPQHF
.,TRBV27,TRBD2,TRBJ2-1,TGTGCCAGCAGTTTAGTCGCCAGCGGGGGGGCCAATGAGCAGTTCTTC,CASSLVASGGANEQFF
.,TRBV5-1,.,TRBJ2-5,TGCGCCAGCAGCTTGGACCCGGGAGTGCTAGCGGAGACCCAGTACTTC,CASSLDPGVLAETQYF
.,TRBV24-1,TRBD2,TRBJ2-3,TGTGCCACCAGTGATTTAAGGACTAGCGGGGGGGCTTATACGCAGTATTTT,CATSDLRTSGGAYTQYF
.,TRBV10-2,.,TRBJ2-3,TGCGCCAGCAGTGACCCTTCCTCTACGCAGTATTTT,CASSDPSSTQYF
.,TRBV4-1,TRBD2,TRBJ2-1,TGCGCCAGCAGCCGCGGGACTAGCGGGGGGGGAGAGCAGTTCTTC,CASSRGTSGGGEQFF
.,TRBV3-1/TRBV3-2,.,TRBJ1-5,TGTGCCAGCAGCCAAGCGGGGTCCAATCAGCCCCAGCATTTT,CASSQAGSNQPQHF
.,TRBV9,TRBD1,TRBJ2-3,TGTGCCAGCAGCCCTGGACAGGGATTTACAGATACGCAGTATTTT,CASSPGQGFTDTQYF
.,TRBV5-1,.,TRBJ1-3,TGCGCCAGCAGCTTGGCCGGGAACTCTGGAAACACCATATATTTT,CASSLAGNSGNTIYF
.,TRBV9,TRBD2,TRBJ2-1,TGTGCCAGCAGCGTAGAGACTAGCGGGGTCTACAATGAGCAGTTCTTC,CASSVETSGVYNEQFF
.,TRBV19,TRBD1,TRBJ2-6,TGTGCCAGTAGTGCAACAGGGGCCGGGGCCAACGTCCTGACTTTC,CASSATGAGANVLTF
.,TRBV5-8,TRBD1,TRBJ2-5,TGTGCCAGCAGCTCCGGACAGGGCCAAGAGACCCAGTACTTC,CASSSGQGQETQYF
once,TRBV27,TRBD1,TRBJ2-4,TGTGCCAGCAGTTACTCCGGGACAGGGATTATAGCCAAAAACATTCAGTACTTC,CASSYSGTGIIAKNIQYF